This is a list of T cell receptor beta chains from one sample in a study of blood T cell repertoires in COVID-19. The table came from immunoSEQ multiplex PCR; TCRdb's copy has only in-frame clones and leaves some out. The sample yields roughly 64,000 clones, 65% to 90% seen once. Sequenced material: peripheral blood. The receptor set was obtained from a man in his forties or fifties with acute or convalescent COVID-19. Each CDR3 is given with its conserved first and last residue. D genes are given only for firm matches. The listing skips clone size in some rows; elsewhere it reads once, few, many or a size class.

TRBJ2-1	TRBV5-1	NA	NA	TGCGCCAGCAGCTTAGGGGGGGCAGAGGATGAGCAGTTCTTC	CASSLGGAEDEQFF
TRBJ2-1	TRBV7-3	NA	NA	TGTGCCAGCAGCCGTTCCGGGGGAGAATACAATGAGCAGTTCTTC	CASSRSGGEYNEQFF
TRBJ1-1	TRBV24-1	NA	NA	TGTGCCACCAGCCCACAGGGATCCACTGAAGCTTTCTTT	CATSPQGSTEAFF
TRBJ2-7	TRBV5-1	NA	few	TGCGCCAGCAGACCTACCGGACAGAGCAACGAGCAGTACTTC	CASRPTGQSNEQYF
TRBJ1-1	TRBV19	NA	medium-sized	TGTGCCAGTAACGATTATGTAACAGTGAACACTGAAGCTTTCTTT	CASNDYVTVNTEAFF
TRBJ1-6	TRBV29-1	TRBD1	NA	TGCAGCGTGGTCCCTCGGGACAGACCAAACCCTCACCGGTCACCCCTCCACTTT	CSVVPRDRPNPHRSPLHF
TRBJ1-5	TRBV7-9	NA	once	TGTGCCAGCAGCTTAGCCCTCGCTCAGGGTGGCAATCAGCCCCAGCATTTT	CASSLALAQGGNQPQHF
TRBJ2-3	TRBV9	TRBD2	NA	TGTGCCAGCAGCGAATCCGGGACTAGCGATTACACAGATACGCAGTATTTT	CASSESGTSDYTDTQYF
TRBJ2-5	TRBV10-2	NA	NA	TGCGCCAGCGAACAGGGTGAAGGAAAGACCCAGTACTTC	CASEQGEGKTQYF
TRBJ2-1	TRBV27	NA	NA	TGTGCCAGCAGTTTTGGTGGCGGGGCCTACAATGAGCAGTTCTTC	CASSFGGGAYNEQFF
TRBJ1-2	TRBV28	NA	NA	TGTGCCAGCAGTTTTGCCTCCGGAGGGTGGGGCTACACCTTC	CASSFASGGWGYTF
TRBJ2-5	TRBV7-3	NA	once	TGTGCCAGCAGCTTATCGGTTTGTCTACCGGGGACCCAGTACTTC	CASSLSVCLPGTQYF
TRBJ2-5	TRBV5-1	NA	NA	TGCGCCAGCAGCCCCGGGGGCGGGGGAGAGACCCAGTACTTC	CASSPGGGGETQYF
TRBJ2-5	TRBV18	NA	NA	TGTGCCAGCTACCGGGACACCGCAGAGACCCAGTACTTC	CASYRDTAETQYF
TRBJ2-5	TRBV28	NA	NA	TGTGCCAGCTCCCATCTATCTTTCCGGGGGACGTACCAAGAGACCCAGTACTTC	CASSHLSFRGTYQETQYF
TRBJ1-1	TRBV15	NA	NA	TGTGCCACCAGCTGGAGGGTCGGGGATGAAGCTTTCTTT	CATSWRVGDEAFF
TRBJ1-6	TRBV10-3	NA	NA	TGTGCCATCAGTGCTTCAACATATAATTCACCCCTCCACTTT	CAISASTYNSPLHF
TRBJ2-2	TRBV20-1	TRBD2	NA	TGCAGTGCTAGTCAGACTAGCGGGGGCACCGGGGAGCTGTTTTTT	CSASQTSGGTGELFF
TRBJ1-1	TRBV29-1	NA	NA	TGCAGCGTTTCTACAGCGGGACTCACTGAAGCTTTCTTT	CSVSTAGLTEAFF
TRBJ1-2	TRBV5-1	TRBD1	NA	TGCGCCAGCAGCTTACCGAAGGGACAGGGAGACTATGGCTACACCTTC	CASSLPKGQGDYGYTF
TRBJ1-5	TRBV28	NA	NA	TGTGCCAGCGAGGTTAGCAATCAGCCCCAGCATTTT	CASEVSNQPQHF
TRBJ1-5	TRBV6-2/TRBV6-3	NA	NA	TGTGCCAGCAGTTACTCGATGGAGGGGAGCAATCAGCCCCAGCATTTT	CASSYSMEGSNQPQHF
TRBJ2-7	TRBV7-6	TRBD2	once	TGTGCCAGCAGCTTGGGCCCGTTGCGGGGGGGCTACGAGCAGTACTTC	CASSLGPLRGGYEQYF
TRBJ1-1	TRBV28	NA	NA	TGTGCCAGCAGTGTCCTCGCGGGGGCGGAAACTGAAGCTTTCTTT	CASSVLAGAETEAFF
TRBJ1-1	TRBV28	TRBD1	NA	TGTGCCAGCAGTCCCCGGGACAGGGGGGCAGCTGAAGCTTTCTTT	CASSPRDRGAAEAFF
TRBJ2-5	TRBV5-4	TRBD2	NA	TGTGCCAGCAGCGTAGCGGGGGGGCAAGAGACCCAGTACTTC	CASSVAGGQETQYF
TRBJ1-1	TRBV2	NA	once	TGTGCCAGCAGAACGGGTTCTATCACTGAAGCTTTCTTT	CASRTGSITEAFF
TRBJ1-3	TRBV5-4	TRBD1	NA	TGTGCCAGCAGCTTGAGTCAGGGGGCCGGAAACACCATATATTTT	CASSLSQGAGNTIYF
TRBJ1-1	TRBV5-4	NA	NA	TGTGCCAGCAGCTTGAGGACAGACAACACTGAAGCTTTCTTT	CASSLRTDNTEAFF
TRBJ1-2	TRBV7-2	NA	NA	TGTGCCAGCAGCTTAGATGCCGGGAGCTATGGCTACACCTTC	CASSLDAGSYGYTF
TRBJ1-1	TRBV5-1	NA	NA	TGCGCCAGCAGCCAGGGGTCTGAAGCTTTCTTT	CASSQGSEAFF
TRBJ1-5	TRBV3-1/TRBV3-2	NA	NA	TGTGCCAGCAGCCAACGCGGGGGTCGTGATCAGCCCCAGCATTTT	CASSQRGGRDQPQHF
TRBJ2-1	TRBV3-1/TRBV3-2	TRBD1	NA	TGTGCCAGCAGCCTCGGGACAGATTTCTACAATGAGCAGTTCTTC	CASSLGTDFYNEQFF
TRBJ2-2	TRBV6-4	TRBD1	NA	TGTGCCAGCAGGCGAGAGACAGGGGGCTTCGGGGAGCTGTTTTTT	CASRRETGGFGELFF
TRBJ1-5	TRBV7-8	NA	NA	TGTGCCACCAATGTGGGGGGAGGGAATCAGCCCCAGCATTTT	CATNVGGGNQPQHF
TRBJ1-6	TRBV3-1/TRBV3-2	NA	NA	TGTGCCAGCACGAACACAATGAGGACTAGTTCGATTTCACCCCTCCACTTT	CASTNTMRTSSISPLHF
TRBJ1-3	TRBV11-2	TRBD1	once	TGTGCCAGCAGCTTAGGGGAGACAGGGGAAGACTCTGGAAACACCATATATTTT	CASSLGETGEDSGNTIYF
TRBJ2-5	TRBV5-1	NA	NA	TGCGCCAGCAGCTTGGGGGTTCGAGGGGAGACCCAGTACTTC	CASSLGVRGETQYF
TRBJ2-7	TRBV5-6	TRBD1	NA	TGTGCCAGCAGCCCGGGACAGGGGGCCTACGAGCAGTACTTC	CASSPGQGAYEQYF
TRBJ1-5	TRBV28	NA	NA	TGTGCCAGCAGGACAAATTCAGTGGGTTATCAGCCCCAGCATTTT	CASRTNSVGYQPQHF
TRBJ1-1	TRBV15	NA	NA	TGTGCCACCAGCAGAGGAACGGGAACTGAAGCTTTCTTT	CATSRGTGTEAFF
TRBJ2-1	TRBV7-2	NA	once	TGTGCCAGCAGCCCAGGACTTAGAGTTGGCAATGAGCAGTTCTTC	CASSPGLRVGNEQFF
TRBJ2-1	TRBV19	TRBD2	NA	TGTGCCAGTAGCATCCTAGCGGGTCCCTCCTACAATGAGCAGTTCTTC	CASSILAGPSYNEQFF
TRBJ1-2	TRBV28	NA	few	TGTGCCAGCAGCAATGACAGGTGGTATGGCTACACCTTC	CASSNDRWYGYTF
TRBJ1-2	TRBV2	NA	NA	TGTGCCAGCAGTGACCGGGGGTTCTGGGGCTACACCTTC	CASSDRGFWGYTF
TRBJ1-1	TRBV18	NA	NA	TGTGCCAGCTCACCCCAGGAGGTTTGGAACACTGAAGCTTTCTTT	CASSPQEVWNTEAFF
TRBJ1-5	TRBV5-6	TRBD1	NA	TGTGCCAGCAGCTGGCACCGGGACAGGGGGGATCAGCCCCAGCATTTT	CASSWHRDRGDQPQHF
TRBJ1-3	TRBV29-1	TRBD1	NA	TGCAGCGTTCAACCGGGACAGGGAGGAATTCTCCTATCTGGAAACACCATATATTTT	CSVQPGQGGILLSGNTIYF
TRBJ2-2	TRBV28	NA	NA	TGTGCCATCGCGACAGCTAAGAACACCGGGGAGCTGTTTTTT	CAIATAKNTGELFF
TRBJ2-4	TRBV5-1	NA	NA	TGCGCCAGCAGCTTGGATCCGCTCGGAAACATTCAGTACTTC	CASSLDPLGNIQYF
TRBJ1-1	TRBV12-5	TRBD1	NA	TGTGCTAGTGGTTTAGACAGGGGATCCATGAACACTGAAGCTTTCTTT	CASGLDRGSMNTEAFF
TRBJ2-3	TRBV11-1	NA	few	TGTGCCAGCAGCTTATACACAGGCCGTGACACAGATACGCAGTATTTT	CASSLYTGRDTDTQYF
TRBJ2-3	TRBV24-1	NA	NA	TGTGCCACCAGTGATCTCCGGGGAGGCACAGATACGCAGTATTTT	CATSDLRGGTDTQYF
TRBJ1-1	TRBV27	NA	NA	TGTGCCAGCAGTTTATATGGGACAGAAGCTTTCTTT	CASSLYGTEAFF
TRBJ1-1	TRBV18	TRBD1	NA	TGTGCCAGCTCACCAGTCCAGGGGGACACTCCGGGGACTGAAGCTTTCTTT	CASSPVQGDTPGTEAFF
TRBJ1-2	TRBV21-1	NA	NA	TGTGCCAGCAGCAACCGACAGGGGAAGTACTATGGCTACACCTTC	CASSNRQGKYYGYTF
TRBJ1-1	TRBV29-1	NA	few	TGCAGCGTTAACACGAACACTGAAGCTTTCTTT	CSVNTNTEAFF
TRBJ2-4	TRBV11-3	NA	NA	TGTGCCAGCAGCTTAGATAGGGGCGGCCTAGCCAAAAACATTCAGTACTTC	CASSLDRGGLAKNIQYF
TRBJ2-7	TRBV7-3	TRBD2	NA	TGTGCCAGCAGCACCCAGGGACTAGCGGGGGATCCCTACGAGCAGTACTTC	CASSTQGLAGDPYEQYF
TRBJ1-2	TRBV27	TRBD1	NA	TGTGCCTGTCGGGACAGCACCCTCTACACCTTC	CACRDSTLYTF